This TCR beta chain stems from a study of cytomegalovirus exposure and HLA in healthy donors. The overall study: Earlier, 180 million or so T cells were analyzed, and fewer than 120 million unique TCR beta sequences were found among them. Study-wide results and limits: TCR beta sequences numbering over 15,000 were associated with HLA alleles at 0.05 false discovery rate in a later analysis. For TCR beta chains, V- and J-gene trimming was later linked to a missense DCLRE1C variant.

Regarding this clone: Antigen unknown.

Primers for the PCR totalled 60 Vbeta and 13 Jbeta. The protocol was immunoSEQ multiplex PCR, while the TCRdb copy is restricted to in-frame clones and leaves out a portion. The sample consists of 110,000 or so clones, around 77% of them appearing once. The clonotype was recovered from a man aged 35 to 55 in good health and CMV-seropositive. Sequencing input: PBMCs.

DNA for the CDR3: TGTGCCAGCAGCTTGGTGTTAGGGGACAGTGGGCCCAATCAGCCCCAGCATTTT. This encodes CASSLVLGDSGPNQPQHF. This chain uses TRBV5-4 with TRBJ1-5; 7 bases map to TRBD1. J lost 3 bases, V lost 0 bases, and 12 bases had no gene match. In germline, CDR1 is SGHNT, CDR2 YYREEE (reference sequence). This CDR3 has 18 residues.